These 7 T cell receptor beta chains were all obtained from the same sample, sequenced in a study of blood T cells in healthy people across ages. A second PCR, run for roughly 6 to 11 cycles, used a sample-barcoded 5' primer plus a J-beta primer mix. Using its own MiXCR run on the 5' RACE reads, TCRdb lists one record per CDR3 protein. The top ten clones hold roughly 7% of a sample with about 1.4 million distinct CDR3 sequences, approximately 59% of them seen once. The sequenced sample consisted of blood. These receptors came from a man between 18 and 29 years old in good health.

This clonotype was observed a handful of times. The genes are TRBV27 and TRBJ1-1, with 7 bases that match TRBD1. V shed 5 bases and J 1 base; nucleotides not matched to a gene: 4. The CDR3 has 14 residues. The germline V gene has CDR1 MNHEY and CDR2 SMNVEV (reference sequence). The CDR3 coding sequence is TGTGCCAGCAGTCCGGGACAGAGGAACACTGAAGCTTTCTTT. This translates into CASSPGQRNTEAFF.

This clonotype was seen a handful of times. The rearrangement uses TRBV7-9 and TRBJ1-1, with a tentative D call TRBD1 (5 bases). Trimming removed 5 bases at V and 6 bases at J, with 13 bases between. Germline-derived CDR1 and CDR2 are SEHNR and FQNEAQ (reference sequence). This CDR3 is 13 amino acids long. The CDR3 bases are TGTGCCAGCAGCGTCAGGGTCCCCCCTGAAGCTTTCTTT. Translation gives CASSVRVPPEAFF.

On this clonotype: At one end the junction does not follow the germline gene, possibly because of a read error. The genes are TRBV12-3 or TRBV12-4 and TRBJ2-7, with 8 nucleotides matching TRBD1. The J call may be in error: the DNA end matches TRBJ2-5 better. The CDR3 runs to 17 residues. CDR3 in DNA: TGTGCCAGCAGCTTAGATGCGCACCAGGGGGCCTGGGAGACCCAGTACTTC. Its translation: CASSLDAHQGAWETQYF.

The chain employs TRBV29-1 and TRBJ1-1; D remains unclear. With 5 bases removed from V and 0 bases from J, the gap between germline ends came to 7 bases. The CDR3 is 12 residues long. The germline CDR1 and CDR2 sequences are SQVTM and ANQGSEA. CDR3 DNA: TGCAGCGTTCAACACATGAACACTGAAGCTTTCTTT. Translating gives CSVQHMNTEAFF.

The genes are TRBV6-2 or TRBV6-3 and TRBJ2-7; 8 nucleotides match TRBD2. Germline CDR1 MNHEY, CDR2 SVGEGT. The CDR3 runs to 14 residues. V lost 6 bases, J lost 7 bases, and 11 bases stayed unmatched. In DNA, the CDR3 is TGTGCCAGCAGCTCCCTACGGGAGGGAGATGAGCAGTACTTC. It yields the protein CASSSLREGDEQYF.

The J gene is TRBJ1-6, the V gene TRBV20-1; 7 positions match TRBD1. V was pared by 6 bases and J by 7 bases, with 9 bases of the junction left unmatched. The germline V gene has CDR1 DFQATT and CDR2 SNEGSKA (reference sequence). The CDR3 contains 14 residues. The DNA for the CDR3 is TGCAGTGCAAAAAGGGACAGAACAAATTCACCCCTCCACTTT. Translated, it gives CSAKRDRTNSPLHF.

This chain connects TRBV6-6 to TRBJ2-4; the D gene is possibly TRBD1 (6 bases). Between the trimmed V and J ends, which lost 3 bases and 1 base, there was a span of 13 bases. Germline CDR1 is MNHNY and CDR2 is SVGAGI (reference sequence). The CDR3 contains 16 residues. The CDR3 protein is CASSYYRVQAKNIQYF. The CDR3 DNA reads TGTGCCAGCAGTTATTACAGGGTACAGGCCAAAAACATTCAGTACTTC.